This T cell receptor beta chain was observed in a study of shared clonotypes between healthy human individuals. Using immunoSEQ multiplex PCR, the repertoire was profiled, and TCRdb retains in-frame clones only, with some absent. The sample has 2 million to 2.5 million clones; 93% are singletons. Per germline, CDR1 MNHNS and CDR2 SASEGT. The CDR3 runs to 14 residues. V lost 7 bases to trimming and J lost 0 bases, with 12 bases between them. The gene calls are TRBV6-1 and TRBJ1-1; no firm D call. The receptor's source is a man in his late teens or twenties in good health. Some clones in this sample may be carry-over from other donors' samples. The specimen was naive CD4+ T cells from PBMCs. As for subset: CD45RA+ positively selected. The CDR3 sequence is CASNFKPMNTEAFF. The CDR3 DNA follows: TGTGCCAGCAACTTTAAGCCCATGAACACTGAAGCTTTCTTT.